These 8 T cell receptor beta chains were sequenced from one sample in a study of T cells after yellow fever vaccination. One entry per CDR3 protein, called by TCRdb with MiXCR from the 5' RACE reads. This sample has 100,000 to 150,000 distinct CDR3 sequences; about 8.8% occur once, and the top ten carry around 40%. Sample: CD8+ T cells sorted from PBMCs, taken on the day of the yellow fever booster vaccination. The receptors come from a man aged 18-30 years who received the YFV17D yellow fever vaccine.

The J gene is TRBJ2-6, the V gene TRBV6-5; D remains unclear. CDR1 and CDR2 (germline): MNHEY, SVGAGI. Between the trimmed V and J ends, which lost 0 bases and 4 bases, there was a span of 4 bases. The CDR3 is 14 amino acids. The CDR3 spells CASSYSRGANVLTF. CDR3 in DNA: TGTGCCAGCAGTTACTCTAGGGGGGCCAACGTCCTGACTTTC.

This clonotype was seen more than once but under ten times. The rearrangement links TRBV9 to TRBJ2-1; D is perhaps TRBD2 (5 bases). CDR1 and CDR2 from the germline V gene are SGDLS and YYNGEE. V was trimmed by 0 bases and J by 10 bases, leaving 14 bases between them. The CDR3 contains 14 residues. The CDR3 DNA follows: TGTGCCAGCAGCGTAGGGGGTAGCGCAGACGAGCAGTTCTTC. Amino acid sequence: CASSVGGSADEQFF. Drawing the rest from reference TRBV9 and TRBJ2-1, the complete variable domain is DSGVTQTPKHLITATGQRVTLRCSPRSGDLSVYWYQQSLDQGLQFLIQYYNGEERAKGNILERFSAQQFPDLHSELNLSSLELGDSALYFCASSVGGSADEQFFGPGTRLTVL.

V usage is TRBV12-5 and J usage is TRBJ1-4; the D is unclear. Germline V gene lookup returns CDR1 LGHNT and CDR2 FRNRAP. V was trimmed by 0 bases and J by 7 bases, leaving 12 bases between them. The CDR3 sequence is 15 residues long. CDR3 in amino acids: CASGLVQERIEKLFF. Written as DNA, the CDR3 is TGTGCTAGTGGTTTGGTGCAGGAAAGGATTGAAAAACTGTTTTTT.

There are a few counts of this clonotype. The chain employs TRBV7-9 and TRBJ2-5; perhaps TRBD1 as D (6 bases). The V gene lost 6 bases and the J gene lost 5 bases, with 22 bases spanning the gap. Germline V lookup: CDR1 SEHNR, CDR2 FQNEAQ (reference sequence). This CDR3 has 16 amino acids. This chain's CDR3 is CASRGSATIQGETQYF. CDR3 bases: TGTGCCAGCAGAGGATCCGCGACTATCCAGGGGGAGACCCAGTACTTC.

V and J are TRBV3-1 and TRBJ2-7; D not resolved. The CDR3 totals 13 residues. From germline, CDR1 is LGHDT and CDR2 YNNKEL (reference sequence). The V end lost 2 bases, the J end lost 3 bases, and 8 bases lay between the germline ends. The DNA for the CDR3 is TGTGCCAGCAGCCAACTGGGCCGCTACGAGCAGTACTTC. This encodes CASSQLGRYEQYF.

The table lists this clonotype with a few counts. The V and J genes are TRBV7-9 and TRBJ2-7, with a tentative D call TRBD1 (5 bases). The CDR3 extends over 14 amino acids. V lost 2 bases, J lost 2 bases, and 10 bases lay in between. The germline gives CDR1 SEHNR, CDR2 FQNEAQ (reference sequence). The CDR3 here is CASSLSTVTYEQYF. In DNA form, the CDR3 reads TGTGCCAGCAGCTTATCGACAGTCACCTACGAGCAGTACTTC.

This clonotype was detected only a few times. V usage is TRBV9 and J usage is TRBJ1-5, with D possibly matching TRBD1 (6 bases). This CDR3 has 15 amino acids. V dropped 1 base and J dropped 7 bases, with 15 bases sitting between them. Per germline, CDR1 SGDLS and CDR2 YYNGEE. The chain's CDR3 is CASSVKAGVGQPQHF. CDR3 in DNA: TGTGCCAGCAGCGTAAAGGCAGGGGTAGGGCAGCCCCAGCATTTT.

The rearrangement uses TRBV21-1 and TRBJ2-1; TRBD2, as called in the table, went unchecked against the DNA. TRBV21-1 counts as a pseudogene. CDR3 length: 15 residues. CDR3 sequence reads: CASPTRGTSDNEQFF. For the CDR3, the DNA is TGTGCCAGCCCAACAAGGGGGACTAGCGACAATGAGCAGTTCTTC.